The 19 T cell receptor beta chains presented below share a single source sample, sequenced in a study of blood T cell repertoires in COVID-19. Sequencing used immunoSEQ multiplex PCR; TCRdb keeps in-frame clones, though not all of them. The sample yields 250,000 or so clones, roughly 88% seen once. Sequencing used peripheral blood. The receptor set was obtained from a woman in her thirties with COVID-19, enrolled during active disease.

The chain recombines TRBV4-2 with TRBJ1-1, with 9 bases fitting TRBD1. This CDR3 is 15 amino acids long. CDR1 LGHNA and CDR2 YNFKEQ come from the germline V gene. V shed 0 bases, J shed 4 bases, and the junction held 3 bases outside the gene matches. Here the CDR3 reads CASSQETGGVTEAFF. In nucleotides, the CDR3 is TGTGCCAGCAGCCAAGAAACAGGGGGCGTCACTGAAGCTTTCTTT.

This clone was recorded once. The rearrangement joins TRBV28 to TRBJ2-5; 8 nucleotides line up with TRBD1. The V gene's germline CDR1 is MDHEN and CDR2 SYDVKM. The CDR3 runs 16 residues. Unmatched junction bases numbered 12, after V lost 4 bases and J lost 5 bases. The CDR3 reads CASSSPATGAEETQYF. The CDR3 DNA follows: TGTGCCAGCAGTTCCCCCGCGACAGGGGCCGAGGAGACCCAGTACTTC.

The chain uses TRBV10-1 and TRBJ2-3, with a tentative D call TRBD1 (6 bases). CDR3 length: 13 amino acids. The ends were cut back, 4 bases at V and 6 bases at J, with 11 bases in the middle. CDR1 WNHNN and CDR2 SYGVQD come from the germline V gene (reference sequence). The CDR3 region is CASSGQGHDTQYF. CDR3 DNA: TGCGCCAGCAGTGGGCAGGGGCACGATACGCAGTATTTT.

The chain has TRBV27 and TRBJ2-1; 8 bases are shared with TRBD2. This CDR3 is built from 15 residues. Germline CDR1 and CDR2: MNHEY and SMNVEV (reference sequence). V lost 6 bases, J lost 4 bases, and 8 bases stayed unmatched. The CDR3 reads CASSPELAEYNEQFF. CDR3 bases: TGTGCCAGCAGCCCTGAACTAGCGGAATACAATGAGCAGTTCTTC.

This clone was detected a few times. CDR3 residues: CASSVASGSRYEQYF. DNA of the CDR3: TGTGCCAGCAGTGTCGCTAGCGGGTCGCGCTACGAGCAGTACTTC. The V gene is TRBV2, the J gene TRBJ2-7, with 8 bases that match TRBD2. With 4 bases clipped from V and 3 bases from J, the junction kept 8 bases outside the gene matches. Germline-derived CDR1 and CDR2 are SNHLY and FYNNEI. CDR3 length: 15 amino acids. Full variable domain (remainder filled in from reference TRBV2 and TRBJ2-7): EPEVTQTPSHQVTQMGQEVILRCVPISNHLYFYWYRQILGQKVEFLVSFYNNEISEKSEIFDDQFSVERPDGSNFTLKIRSTKLEDSAMYFCASSVASGSRYEQYFGPGTRLTVT.

The table lists this clone with a count of one. The J gene is TRBJ2-7, the V gene TRBV2; weak D call: TRBD2 (5 bases). Trimming removed 2 bases at V and 4 bases at J, with 12 bases between. Germline CDR1 SNHLY, CDR2 FYNNEI. This CDR3 comprises 14 residues. The CDR3 loop reads CASSELDLGYEQYV. The DNA for the CDR3 is TGTGCCAGCAGTGAATTGGACTTGGGGTACGAGCAGTACGTC.

CDR3 DNA: TGTGCCAGCTCACCGGTGAGCGGGTCCTACGAGCAGTACGTC. Its protein is CASSPVSGSYEQYV. The rearrangement uses TRBV18 and TRBJ2-7; perhaps TRBD2 as D (6 bases). The CDR3 runs 14 residues. Germline CDR1 KGHSH, CDR2 LQKENI. Trimming shortened V by 3 bases and J by 1 base, and 10 bases separated the two germline ends.

The chain recombines TRBV19 with TRBJ1-2; tentatively, D is TRBD1 (5 bases). This CDR3 contains 14 residues. Germline CDR1 reads LNHDA; CDR2 reads SQIVND (reference sequence). Trimming pared 3 bases from V and 3 bases from J, leaving 11 bases between. CDR3 DNA: TGTGCCAGTAGTATTCGTCGGGGGGACTATGGCTACACCTTC. Protein sequence: CASSIRRGDYGYTF.

The rearrangement links TRBV11-2 to TRBJ2-3, with D hard to call. CDR1 and CDR2 (germline): SGHAT, FQNNGV. Trimming shortened V by 1 base and J by 5 bases, and 13 bases separated the two germline ends. The CDR3 length is 15 residues. The CDR3 DNA reads TGTGCCAGCAGCTTAGTCTCCTTCGGTGTAGATACGCAGTATTTT. As protein: CASSLVSFGVDTQYF.

This rearrangement joins TRBV7-9 to TRBJ2-6, with TRBD1 identical over 9 bases. Trimming took 4 bases from V and 0 from J; bases not matched to a gene: 4. The CDR3 is made up of 17 amino acids. Germline CDR1 reads SEHNR; CDR2 reads FQNEAQ (reference sequence). The CDR3 sequence: CASSSGTGFSGANVLTF. The DNA of the CDR3 is TGTGCCAGCAGCTCCGGGACAGGGTTCTCTGGGGCCAACGTCCTGACTTTC.

The V and J genes are TRBV2 and TRBJ1-3; 9 bases match TRBD1. Per the germline V gene, CDR1 is SNHLY and CDR2 is FYNNEI. V lost 6 bases, J lost 8 bases, and 8 bases stayed unmatched. The CDR3 is made up of 14 amino acids. The CDR3 nucleotides read TGTGCCAGCAGGGCTACGGGACAGGGTGACACCATATATTTT. Protein sequence: CASRATGQGDTIYF.

This rearrangement joins TRBV15 to TRBJ2-5, with TRBD2 as a possible D gene (7 bases). V lost 0 bases and J lost 2, with 25 bases in between. The germline CDR1 and CDR2 sequences are LNHNV and YYDKDF (reference sequence). The length of the CDR3 is 20 residues. As DNA, the CDR3 is TGTGCCACCAGCAGAGATATACGGGGGGCGGTAACGGGGCCGCAAGAGACCCAGTACTTC. Its protein product is CATSRDIRGAVTGPQETQYF.

This chain connects TRBV6-5 to TRBJ1-5, with D tentatively TRBD1 (5 bases). V shed 0 bases and J shed 3 bases, with 9 bases lying between them. Per germline, CDR1 MNHEY and CDR2 SVGAGI. The CDR3 covers 15 residues. The CDR3 spells CASSYSKTDNQPQHF. The CDR3 bases are TGTGCCAGCAGTTACTCGAAGACAGACAATCAGCCCCAGCATTTT.

This clone was seen more than once but under ten times. This chain links TRBV19 with TRBJ2-6; the match to TRBD1 covers 8 bases. There are 18 residues in the CDR3. Germline CDR1 LNHDA, CDR2 SQIVND (reference sequence). The J segment lost 0 bases and the V segment lost 5 bases, leaving 9 bases of the junction unmatched. In nucleotides, the CDR3 is TGTGCCAGTAGTGTCGACAGGGGACTCCGCTCTGGGGCCAACGTCCTGACTTTC. It yields the protein CASSVDRGLRSGANVLTF. The full variable domain, with the rest looked up from reference TRBV19 and TRBJ2-6, is DGGITQSPKYLFRKEGQNVTLSCEQNLNHDAMYWYRQDPGQGLRLIYYSQIVNDFQKGDIAEGYSVSREKKESFPLTVTSAQKNPTAFYLCASSVDRGLRSGANVLTFGAGSRLTVL.

This clone was picked up one time. The CDR3 coding sequence is TGTGCCACCAGTGATTTTGGGCTCGAAGCTTTCTTT. Protein sequence: CATSDFGLEAFF. This chain connects TRBV24-1 to TRBJ1-1; D not certain. The V end lost 1 base, the J end lost 8 bases, and 7 bases lay between the germline ends. The germline V gene encodes CDR1 KGHDR and CDR2 SFDVKD. This CDR3 is built from 12 residues.

J is TRBJ2-5 and V is TRBV5-1, with TRBD2 matching 11 bases. Trimming cost V 4 bases and J 2 bases; bases outside gene matches: 4. Germline V CDR1 and CDR2: SGHRS, YFSETQ. CDR3 length: 15 residues. The CDR3 coding sequence is TGCGCCAGCAGCCGAATAGCGGGGGGGCAAGAGACCCAGTACTTC. Encoded protein: CASSRIAGGQETQYF. Complete variable domain (other parts from reference TRBV5-1 and TRBJ2-5): KAGVTQTPRYLIKTRGQQVTLSCSPISGHRSVSWYQQTPGQGLQFLFEYFSETQRNKGNFPGRFSGRQFSNSRSEMNVSTLELGDSALYLCASSRIAGGQETQYFGPGTRLLVL.

The CDR3 bases are TGTGCCTGGGGGTCCCGGGGCTCTGGGGCCAACGTCCTGACTTTC. It translates to CAWGSRGSGANVLTF. The chain employs TRBV30 and TRBJ2-6; tentatively, D is TRBD2 (5 bases). V was shortened by 5 bases and J by 0 bases, with 11 bases between the two germline ends. The CDR3 extends over 15 amino acids. The V gene's germline CDR1 is GTSNPN and CDR2 SVGIG (reference sequence).

The V call is TRBV14, the J call TRBJ2-1; 7 bases are a match to TRBD2. J lost 2 bases, V lost 3 bases, and 7 bases had no gene match. CDR1 is SGHDN, CDR2 FVKESK, per germline. The CDR3 consists of 16 residues. The CDR3 is CASSHRIGTTYNEQFF. The CDR3 DNA reads as TGTGCCAGCAGCCATAGGATTGGGACTACCTACAATGAGCAGTTCTTC.

The genes are TRBV3-1 (or the pseudogene TRBV3-2) and TRBJ2-3; 9 positions agree with TRBD2. Germline-derived CDR1 and CDR2 are LGHDT and YNNKEL (reference sequence). The CDR3 covers 16 residues. V trimming: 2 bases; J trimming: 3 bases; junction bases outside the gene matches: 6. DNA of the CDR3: TGTGCCAGCAGCCAAATGCAAGCGGGAGGAACAGATACGCAGTATTTT. It specifies CASSQMQAGGTDTQYF.